The subject of this entry is one T cell receptor beta chain. Germline-derived CDR1 and CDR2 are SGHVS and FQNEAQ. V lost 6 bases and J 0 bases, leaving 15 bases between the germline ends. The CDR3 totals 15 residues. The assay was immunoSEQ multiplex PCR, and TCRdb's table has in-frame clones only and misses some. The sample has about 240,000 clones; approximately 78% are singletons. The data are from a study of blood T cell repertoires in COVID-19. V gene TRBV7-8 combines with J gene TRBJ2-7; possible D gene TRBD1, 6 bases. Sequenced input: peripheral blood. The source is an older woman with active or convalescent COVID-19. In DNA form, the CDR3 reads TGTGCCAGCAGATTTGGGACACCGAGCTCCTACGAGCAGTACTTC. It encodes CASRFGTPSSYEQYF.